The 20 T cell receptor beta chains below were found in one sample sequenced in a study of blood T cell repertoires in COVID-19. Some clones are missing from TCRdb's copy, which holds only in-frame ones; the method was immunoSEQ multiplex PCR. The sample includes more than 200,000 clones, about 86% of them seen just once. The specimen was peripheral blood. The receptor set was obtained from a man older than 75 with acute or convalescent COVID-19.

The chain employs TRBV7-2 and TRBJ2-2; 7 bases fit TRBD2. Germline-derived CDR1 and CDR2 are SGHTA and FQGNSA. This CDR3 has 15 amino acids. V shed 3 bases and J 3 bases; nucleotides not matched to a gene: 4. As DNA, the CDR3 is TGTGCCAGCAGCTTGGGACGGGGGGACACCGGGGAGCTGTTTTTT. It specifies CASSLGRGDTGELFF.

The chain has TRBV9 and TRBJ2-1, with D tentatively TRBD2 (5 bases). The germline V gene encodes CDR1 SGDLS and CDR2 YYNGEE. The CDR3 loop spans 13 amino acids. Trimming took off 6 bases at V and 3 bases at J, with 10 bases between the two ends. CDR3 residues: CASTKSGYNEQFF. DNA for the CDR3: TGTGCCAGCACTAAAAGCGGCTACAATGAGCAGTTCTTC.

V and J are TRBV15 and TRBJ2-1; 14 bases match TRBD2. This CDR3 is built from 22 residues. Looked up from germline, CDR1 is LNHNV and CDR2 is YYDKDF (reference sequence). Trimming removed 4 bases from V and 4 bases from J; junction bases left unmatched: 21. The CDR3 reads CATSKSGLAGGTSGGFYNEQFF. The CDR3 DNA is TGTGCCACCAGCAAAAGTGGACTAGCGGGAGGAACTAGTGGGGGGTTTTACAATGAGCAGTTCTTC.

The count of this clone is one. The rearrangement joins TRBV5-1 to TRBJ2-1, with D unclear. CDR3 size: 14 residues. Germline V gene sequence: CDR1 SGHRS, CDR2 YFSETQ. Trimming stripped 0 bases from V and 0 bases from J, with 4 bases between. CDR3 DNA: TGCGCCAGCAGCTTGGGGGCCTCCTACAATGAGCAGTTCTTC. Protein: CASSLGASYNEQFF.

CDR3 protein: CASSQDGRTDTQYF. The CDR3 DNA reads as TGTGCCAGCAGCCAAGATGGGCGCACAGATACGCAGTATTTT. The chain has TRBV4-2 and TRBJ2-3; D unresolved. From germline, CDR1 is LGHNA and CDR2 YNFKEQ. With 0 bases removed from V and 1 base from J, the gap between germline ends came to 5 bases. This CDR3 is built from 14 residues.

The CDR3 protein is CASSLGGPSDTQYF. The CDR3, as DNA: TGTGCCAGCAGCCTGGGAGGGCCCTCGGATACGCAGTATTTT. The V and J genes are TRBV6-5 and TRBJ2-3, with 7 bases lining up with TRBD2. The V gene end was trimmed by 6 bases and the J gene end by 6 bases; junction bases not matched to a gene: 9. The germline gives CDR1 MNHEY, CDR2 SVGAGI. The CDR3 has 14 residues.

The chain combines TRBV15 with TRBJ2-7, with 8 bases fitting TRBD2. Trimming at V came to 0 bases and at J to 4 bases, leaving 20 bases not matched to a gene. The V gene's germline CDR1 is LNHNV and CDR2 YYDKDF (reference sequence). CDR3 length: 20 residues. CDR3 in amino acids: CATSRDLLAGNRLRNYEQYF. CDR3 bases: TGTGCCACCAGCAGAGATCTATTAGCGGGAAACCGTCTTAGAAATTACGAGCAGTACTTC. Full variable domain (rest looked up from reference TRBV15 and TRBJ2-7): DAMVIQNPRYQVTQFGKPVTLSCSQTLNHNVMYWYQQKSSQAPKLLFHYYDKDFNNEADTPDNFQSRRPNTSFCFLDIRSPGLGDTAMYLCATSRDLLAGNRLRNYEQYFGPGTRLTVT.

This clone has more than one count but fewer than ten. The CDR3: CASGPSGNVYEQYF. In nucleotides, the CDR3 is TGTGCTAGTGGCCCTAGCGGGAACGTCTACGAGCAGTACTTC. The J gene is TRBJ2-7, the V gene TRBV12-5, with TRBD2 matching over 9 bases. The CDR3 is 14 amino acids. Looked up from germline, CDR1 is LGHNT and CDR2 is FRNRAP. The J segment lost 3 bases and the V segment lost 6 bases, leaving 6 bases of the junction unmatched.

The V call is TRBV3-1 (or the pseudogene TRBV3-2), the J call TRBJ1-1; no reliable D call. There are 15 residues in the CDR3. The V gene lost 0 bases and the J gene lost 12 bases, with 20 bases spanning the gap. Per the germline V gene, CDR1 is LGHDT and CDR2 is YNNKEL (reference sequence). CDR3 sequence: CASSQDVGGVPGTFF. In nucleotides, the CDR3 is TGTGCCAGCAGCCAAGATGTGGGTGGCGTCCCGGGTACTTTCTTT.

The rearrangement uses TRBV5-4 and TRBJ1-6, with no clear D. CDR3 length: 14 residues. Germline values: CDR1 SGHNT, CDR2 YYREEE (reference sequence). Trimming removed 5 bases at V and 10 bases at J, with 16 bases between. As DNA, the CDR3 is TGTGCCAGCAGGCGGAGCGGGGATAGCTCACCCCTCCACTTT. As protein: CASRRSGDSSPLHF.

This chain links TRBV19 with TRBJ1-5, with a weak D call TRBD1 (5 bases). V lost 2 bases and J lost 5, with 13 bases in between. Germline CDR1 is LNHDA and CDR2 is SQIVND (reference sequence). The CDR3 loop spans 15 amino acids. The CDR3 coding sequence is TGTGCCAGTAGTATAAGGGCAGGGATACATCAGCCCCAGCATTTT. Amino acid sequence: CASSIRAGIHQPQHF.

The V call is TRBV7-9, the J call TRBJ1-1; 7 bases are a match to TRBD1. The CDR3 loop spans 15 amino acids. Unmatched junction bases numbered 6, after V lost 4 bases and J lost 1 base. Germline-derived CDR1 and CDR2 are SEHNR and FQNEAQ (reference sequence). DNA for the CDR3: TGTGCCAGCAGCTCCAGGGGACAGCCGAACACTGAAGCTTTCTTT. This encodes CASSSRGQPNTEAFF.

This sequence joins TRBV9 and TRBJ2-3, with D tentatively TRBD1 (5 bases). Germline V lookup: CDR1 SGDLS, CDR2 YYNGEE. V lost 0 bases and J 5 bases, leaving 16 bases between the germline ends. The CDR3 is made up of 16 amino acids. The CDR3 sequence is CASSVEGRPSVDTQYF. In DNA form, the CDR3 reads TGTGCCAGCAGCGTAGAGGGGCGTCCTTCGGTAGATACGCAGTATTTT.

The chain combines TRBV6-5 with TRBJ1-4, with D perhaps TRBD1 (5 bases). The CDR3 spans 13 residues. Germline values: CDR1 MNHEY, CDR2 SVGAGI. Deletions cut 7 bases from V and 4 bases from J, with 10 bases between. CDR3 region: CASKGFVNEKLFF. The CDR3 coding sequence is TGTGCCAGCAAGGGGTTCGTTAATGAAAAACTGTTTTTT.

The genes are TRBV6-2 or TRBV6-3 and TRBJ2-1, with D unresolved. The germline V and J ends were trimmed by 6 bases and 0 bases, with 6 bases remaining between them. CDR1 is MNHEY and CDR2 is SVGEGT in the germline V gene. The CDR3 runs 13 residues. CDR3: CASSESSYNEQFF. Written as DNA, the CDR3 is TGTGCCAGCAGCGAGTCCTCCTACAATGAGCAGTTCTTC.

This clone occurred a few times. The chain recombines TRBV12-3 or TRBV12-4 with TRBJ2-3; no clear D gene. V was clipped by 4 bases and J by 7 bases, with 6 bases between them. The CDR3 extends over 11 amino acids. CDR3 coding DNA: TGTGCCAGCAGTTCGGGTTATACGCAGTATTTT. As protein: CASSSGYTQYF.

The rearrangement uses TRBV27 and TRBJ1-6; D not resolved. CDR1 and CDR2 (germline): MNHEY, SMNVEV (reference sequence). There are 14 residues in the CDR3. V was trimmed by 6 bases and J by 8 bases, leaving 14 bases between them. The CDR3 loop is CASSGWQDYSPLHF. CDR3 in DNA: TGTGCCAGCAGCGGATGGCAGGACTATTCACCCCTCCACTTT.

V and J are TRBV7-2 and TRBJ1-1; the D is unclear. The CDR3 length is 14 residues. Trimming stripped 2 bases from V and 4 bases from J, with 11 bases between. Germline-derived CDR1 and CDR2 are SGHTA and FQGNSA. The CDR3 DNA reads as TGTGCCAGCAGCTTACAGGACGGAGGCACTGAAGCTTTCTTT. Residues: CASSLQDGGTEAFF.

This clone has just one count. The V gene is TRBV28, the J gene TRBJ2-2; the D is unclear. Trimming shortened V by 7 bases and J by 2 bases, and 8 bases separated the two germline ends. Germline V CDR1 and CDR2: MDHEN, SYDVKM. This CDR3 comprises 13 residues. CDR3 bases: TGTGCCAGCACAACAGTCAACACCGGGGAGCTGTTTTTT. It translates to CASTTVNTGELFF.

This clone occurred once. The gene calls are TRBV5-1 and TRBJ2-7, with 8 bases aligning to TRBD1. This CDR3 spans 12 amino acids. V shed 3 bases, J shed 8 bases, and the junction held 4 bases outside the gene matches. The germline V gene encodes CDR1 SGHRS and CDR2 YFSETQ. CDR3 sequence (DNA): TGCGCCAGCAGCTCCGACAGGGGAAAGCAGTACTTC. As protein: CASSSDRGKQYF.